The 9 T cell receptor beta chains listed next were all sequenced from one sample in a study of cytomegalovirus exposure and HLA in healthy donors. Both 60 Vbeta primers and 13 Jbeta primers went into the PCR. Using immunoSEQ multiplex PCR, the repertoire was profiled, and TCRdb retains in-frame clones only, with some absent. The sample lists tens of thousands of clones, approximately 81% occurring once. Material for sequencing was PBMCs. These receptors originate from a girl aged 2 to 9 in good health and CMV-seropositive.

This rearrangement joins TRBV6-4 to TRBJ2-6; D is unclear. Germline V CDR1 and CDR2: MRHNA, SNTAGT. There are 16 residues in the CDR3. Between the trimmed V and J ends, which lost 0 bases and 5 bases, there was a span of 11 bases. The CDR3 region has the DNA TGTGCCAGCAGTGACTCGCGAGAGATTTGGGCCAACGTCCTGACTTTC. The encoded protein is CASSDSREIWANVLTF.

The chain links TRBV2 to TRBJ1-2, with D unclear. Trimming shortened V by 7 bases and J by 4 bases, and 13 bases separated the two germline ends. Germline V gene data show CDR1 as SNHLY and CDR2 as FYNNEI. This CDR3 is built from 13 residues. CDR3 sequence (DNA): TGTGCCAGCACTGCGGGCTCAGCCTATGGCTACACCTTC. As protein: CASTAGSAYGYTF.

This CDR3 is CASRDTNEKLFF. CDR3 in DNA: TGTGCCAGCCGGGATACAAATGAAAAACTGTTTTTT. The J gene is TRBJ1-4, the V gene TRBV27; D is ambiguous. V gave up 8 bases and J gave up 5 bases, with 9 bases separating them. CDR1 and CDR2 (germline): MNHEY, SMNVEV (reference sequence). The CDR3 sequence is 12 residues long.

V usage is TRBV15 and J usage is TRBJ2-1; 10 positions agree with TRBD1. Looked up from germline, CDR1 is LNHNV and CDR2 is YYDKDF (reference sequence). The CDR3 consists of 13 residues. V dropped 6 bases and J dropped 10; count of bases not matched to a gene: 6. The CDR3 nucleotides read TGTGCCACCAGTCTGGACAGGGGGGACGAGCAGTTCTTC. Translated, it gives CATSLDRGDEQFF.

This chain joins TRBV6-6 and TRBJ1-5; 9 bases line up with TRBD1. CDR1 MNHNY and CDR2 SVGAGI come from the germline V gene (reference sequence). Trimming cost V 2 bases and J 5 bases; bases outside gene matches: 1. The CDR3 runs to 14 residues. The CDR3 region has the DNA TGTGCCAGCAGTTACCGGGACAGGGATCAGCCCCAGCATTTT. Protein product: CASSYRDRDQPQHF.

V is TRBV4-1 and J is TRBJ2-7; 7 nucleotides align to TRBD2. The CDR3 loop spans 12 amino acids. Germline CDR1 MGHRA, CDR2 YSYEKL. J was trimmed by 4 bases and V by 3 bases; bases with no gene match: 0. The CDR3 nucleotides read TGCGCCAGCAGCCAGGGAGGGTACGAGCAGTACTTC. As protein: CASSQGGYEQYF.

This chain connects TRBV10-3 to TRBJ1-2; tentatively, D is TRBD1 (5 bases). The CDR3 runs to 11 residues. V dropped 11 bases and J dropped 8 bases, with 15 bases sitting between them. Germline V gives CDR1 ENHRY, CDR2 SYGVKD. The CDR3, as DNA: TGTGCCGTCACAGGCCCGGGGGGCTACACCTTC. It encodes CAVTGPGGYTF.

The gene calls are TRBV20-1 and TRBJ1-2, with D hard to call. V lost 8 bases to trimming and J lost 8 bases, with 15 bases between them. This CDR3 contains 11 residues. Germline V gives CDR1 DFQATT, CDR2 SNEGSKA (reference sequence). CDR3 DNA: TGCAGTCCTCGCACGGGCGGGGGCTACACCTTC. It encodes CSPRTGGGYTF.

The chain has TRBV7-9 and TRBJ2-7; the D gene is possibly TRBD1 (6 bases). The CDR3 consists of 13 residues. Germline V gene data show CDR1 as SEHNR and CDR2 as FQNEAQ (reference sequence). CDR3 residues: CSVRTDESYEQYF. As DNA, the CDR3 is TGTTCCGTCAGGACAGATGAATCCTACGAGCAGTACTTC.